The 23 T cell receptor beta chains below all came from one sample that was sequenced in a study of blood T cell repertoires in COVID-19. Sequencing was performed with immunoSEQ multiplex PCR; in TCRdb, only in-frame clones are kept and a portion is missing. The sample lists around 40,000 clones; roughly 78% were seen once. Source material: peripheral blood. These receptors were taken from a man between 65 and 85 years old with acute or convalescent COVID-19.

The table lists this clone with a count of one. The V and J genes are TRBV24-1 and TRBJ2-1, with D perhaps TRBD2 (6 bases). Germline V gene data show CDR1 as KGHDR and CDR2 as SFDVKD. The length of the CDR3 is 14 residues. The germline V and J ends were trimmed by 5 bases and 7 bases, with 14 bases remaining between them. CDR3 sequence reads: CATSAPGLANEQFF. The DNA of the CDR3 is TGTGCCACCAGTGCTCCGGGACTCGCAAATGAGCAGTTCTTC.

The V and J genes are TRBV9 and TRBJ2-1, with 11 bases matching TRBD2. V shed 3 bases and J 4 bases; nucleotides not matched to a gene: 3. Germline loops: CDR1 SGDLS, CDR2 YYNGEE. There are 15 residues in the CDR3. The CDR3 nucleotides are TGTGCCAGCAGCGCGGGACTAGCGGATTACAATGAGCAGTTCTTC. Its protein is CASSAGLADYNEQFF.

Points on this clone: An end of the junction does not agree with germline; a read error may underlie this. This sequence joins TRBV19 and TRBJ2-1, with TRBD2 matching over 11 bases. Germline CDR1 reads LNHDA; CDR2 reads SQIVND (reference sequence). The CDR3 contains 13 residues. The chain's CDR3 is CASSSGRAVEQFF. CDR3 DNA: TGTGCCAGCAGTAGCGGGAGGGCCGTTGAGCAGTTCTTC.

This clone was seen only a few times. The chain uses TRBV4-3 and TRBJ1-1; maybe TRBD1 (5 bases). The germline V gene encodes CDR1 LGHNA and CDR2 YSLEER. The CDR3 consists of 14 residues. V was cut by 0 bases and J by 5 bases, with 10 bases left in between. Written as DNA, the CDR3 is TGCGCCAGCAGCCAAGACGGACGGGGGACTGAAGCTTTCTTT. It encodes CASSQDGRGTEAFF.

This clone is a singleton in its sample. This chain joins TRBV12-3 or TRBV12-4 and TRBJ2-1, with a possible D match to TRBD2 (5 bases). Trimming left V 3 bases short and J 10 bases short, with 10 bases between. This CDR3 contains 12 residues. CDR3 sequence reads: CASSFEEREQFF. CDR3 nucleotide sequence: TGTGCCAGCAGTTTTGAGGAGCGGGAGCAGTTCTTC.

The count of this clone is one. The V gene is TRBV5-1, the J gene TRBJ1-4; D gene uncertain. Per germline, CDR1 SGHRS and CDR2 YFSETQ. Trimming stripped 0 bases from V and 0 bases from J, with 6 bases between. The CDR3 consists of 15 residues. This CDR3 reads CASSLDTATNEKLFF. Written as DNA, the CDR3 is TGCGCCAGCAGCTTGGACACCGCAACTAATGAAAAACTGTTTTTT.

This chain uses TRBV5-1 with TRBJ1-1, with a possible D match to TRBD1 (6 bases). Germline V lookup: CDR1 SGHRS, CDR2 YFSETQ. With 4 bases removed from V and 1 base from J, the gap between germline ends came to 11 bases. The CDR3 has 14 residues. This CDR3 reads CASSRDTGNTEAFF. In nucleotides, the CDR3 is TGCGCCAGCAGCCGGGACACCGGGAACACTGAAGCTTTCTTT. The variable domain in full, with the rest retrieved from reference TRBV5-1 and TRBJ1-1, is KAGVTQTPRYLIKTRGQQVTLSCSPISGHRSVSWYQQTPGQGLQFLFEYFSETQRNKGNFPGRFSGRQFSNSRSEMNVSTLELGDSALYLCASSRDTGNTEAFFGQGTRLTVV.

The CDR3 DNA sequence: TGTGCCAGCAGGGGAGCTAGCGGGAGAAACACCGGGGAGCTGTTTTTT. Residues: CASRGASGRNTGELFF. The V and J genes are TRBV2 and TRBJ2-2; 10 bases are a match to TRBD2. The CDR3 contains 16 residues. CDR1 SNHLY and CDR2 FYNNEI come from the germline V gene. The V gene end was trimmed by 6 bases and the J gene end by 2 bases; junction bases not matched to a gene: 6.

The V call is TRBV10-3, the J call TRBJ2-1, with 7 positions matching TRBD1. CDR3 size: 14 residues. The germline gives CDR1 ENHRY, CDR2 SYGVKD. V trimming: 4 bases; J trimming: 7 bases; junction bases outside the gene matches: 7. CDR3 DNA: TGTGCCATCAGTGCCGACAGGGATTCGAATGAGCAGTTCTTC. Its protein product is CAISADRDSNEQFF.

This rearrangement joins TRBV5-8 to TRBJ2-7; TRBD1 agrees at 8 bases. Trimming took 2 bases from V and 5 from J; bases not matched to a gene: 6. CDR1 and CDR2 (germline): SGHTS, YDEGEE. CDR3 size: 14 residues. CDR3 DNA sequence: TGTGCCAGCAGCTTACAGGGGGACGGCCACGAGCAGTACTTC. It is translated as CASSLQGDGHEQYF.

This clone was seen a few times. This chain joins TRBV2 and TRBJ1-5; 9 nucleotides agree with TRBD1. There are 12 residues in the CDR3. Germline V gene sequence: CDR1 SNHLY, CDR2 FYNNEI. With V trimmed by 6 bases and J by 10 bases, 4 bases remained unmatched. This chain's CDR3 is CASSPDRGPQHF. Here the CDR3 DNA reads TGTGCCAGCAGCCCGGACAGGGGTCCCCAGCATTTT.

The rearrangement joins TRBV27 to TRBJ2-2; the D is unclear. The CDR3 is 13 amino acids. Looked up from germline, CDR1 is MNHEY and CDR2 is SMNVEV (reference sequence). Deletions cut 3 bases from V and 2 bases from J, with 4 bases between. CDR3 sequence: CASSLRNTGELFF. The CDR3 DNA is TGTGCCAGCAGTTTGCGAAACACCGGGGAGCTGTTTTTT.

The V gene is TRBV9, the J gene TRBJ2-3, with a tentative D call TRBD1 (5 bases). Germline V gene data show CDR1 as SGDLS and CDR2 as YYNGEE. Trimming removed 1 base from V and 3 bases from J, with 21 bases in between. The CDR3 runs to 18 residues. CDR3 sequence reads: CASSVTPRAGLRTDTQYF. CDR3 in DNA: TGTGCCAGCAGCGTAACCCCTAGGGCAGGGCTACGGACAGATACGCAGTATTTT. The complete variable domain, with remaining parts taken from reference TRBV9 and TRBJ2-3, reads DSGVTQTPKHLITATGQRVTLRCSPRSGDLSVYWYQQSLDQGLQFLIQYYNGEERAKGNILERFSAQQFPDLHSELNLSSLELGDSALYFCASSVTPRAGLRTDTQYFGPGTRLTVL.

This clone was recorded only once. The J gene is TRBJ1-1, the V gene TRBV20-1; D is perhaps TRBD1 (5 bases). This CDR3 comprises 11 residues. Germline CDR1 reads DFQATT; CDR2 reads SNEGSKA (reference sequence). The V and J ends lost 5 bases and 5 bases respectively, with 9 bases between them. CDR3 DNA sequence: TGCAGTGCTCAGGGTGGGACTGAAGCTTTCTTT. It specifies CSAQGGTEAFF.

The chain has TRBV6-5 and TRBJ1-5; 7 bases fit TRBD1. The CDR3 runs to 14 residues. V lost 6 bases and J lost 5; bases outside the gene matches: 7. Germline V gene sequence: CDR1 MNHEY, CDR2 SVGAGI. Here the CDR3 DNA reads TGTGCCAGCAGCCCCGGGCAGGGGGATCAGCCCCAGCATTTT. Its protein product is CASSPGQGDQPQHF.

The sample holds a few counts of this clone. The chain links TRBV9 to TRBJ2-1, with D tentatively TRBD1 (6 bases). The V gene's germline CDR1 is SGDLS and CDR2 YYNGEE. The CDR3 contains 15 residues. V was cut by 0 bases and J by 1 base, with 8 bases left in between. CDR3 loop: CASSVARGSYNEQFF. The CDR3 bases are TGTGCCAGCAGCGTAGCTAGGGGGTCCTACAATGAGCAGTTCTTC.

The chain is built from TRBV9 and TRBJ2-5; 12 nucleotides align to TRBD2. From germline, CDR1 is SGDLS and CDR2 YYNGEE. CDR3 length: 18 amino acids. V was pared by 0 bases and J by 5 bases, with 11 bases of the junction left unmatched. The CDR3 nucleotides read TGTGCCAGCAGCGTAGGCGCTAGCGGGAGGGCCTTGGGGGAGACCCAGTACTTC. Encoded protein: CASSVGASGRALGETQYF.

The table lists this clone with a count of one. The genes are TRBV19 and TRBJ1-2, with D unresolved. V lost 3 bases and J lost 5, with 7 bases in between. CDR1 is LNHDA, CDR2 SQIVND, per germline (reference sequence). The CDR3 totals 12 residues. The CDR3 loop is CASSMTGYGYTF. In nucleotides, the CDR3 is TGTGCCAGTAGTATGACGGGGTATGGCTACACCTTC. The full variable domain, with the rest looked up from reference TRBV19 and TRBJ1-2, is DGGITQSPKYLFRKEGQNVTLSCEQNLNHDAMYWYRQDPGQGLRLIYYSQIVNDFQKGDIAEGYSVSREKKESFPLTVTSAQKNPTAFYLCASSMTGYGYTFGSGTRLTVV.

The chain is built from TRBV19 and TRBJ1-2; 9 bases are shared with TRBD1. Germline V gene data show CDR1 as LNHDA and CDR2 as SQIVND (reference sequence). Trimming took 4 bases from V and 6 from J; bases not matched to a gene: 12. The CDR3 consists of 16 residues. The CDR3 nucleotides are TGTGCCAGTAGTACCCGGGACAGGGCCCCAATTGATGGCTACACCTTC. It specifies CASSTRDRAPIDGYTF.

The count of this clone is one. This rearrangement joins TRBV19 to TRBJ2-1; D possibly corresponds to TRBD1 (6 bases). The germline V and J ends were trimmed by 4 bases and 11 bases, with 12 bases remaining between them. CDR3 length equals 12 residues. CDR1 is LNHDA and CDR2 is SQIVND in the germline V gene (reference sequence). CDR3 sequence reads: CASSTFGTQQFF. The CDR3 DNA reads as TGTGCCAGTAGTACCTTTGGGACACAGCAGTTCTTC.

The sample holds a few counts of this clone. The chain recombines TRBV5-1 with TRBJ1-1; 11 nucleotides match TRBD1. CDR3 size: 14 residues. The V gene's germline CDR1 is SGHRS and CDR2 YFSETQ. V lost 4 bases to trimming and J lost 6 bases; unmatched junction nucleotides: 5. The CDR3 protein is CASSPGQGVAEAFF. The CDR3 nucleotides are TGCGCCAGCAGCCCGGGACAGGGGGTCGCTGAAGCTTTCTTT.

The chain joins TRBV6-5 to TRBJ2-3, with TRBD2 matching 14 bases. The germline V gene has CDR1 MNHEY and CDR2 SVGAGI. This CDR3 region has 14 residues. With V trimmed by 5 bases and J by 6 bases, 1 base remained unmatched. The CDR3 region is CASSRTSGRDTQYF. The CDR3 DNA sequence: TGTGCCAGCAGTAGGACTAGCGGGAGGGATACGCAGTATTTT.

The J gene is TRBJ2-7, the V gene TRBV18; 8 bases fit TRBD2. The length of the CDR3 is 14 residues. In germline, CDR1 is KGHSH, CDR2 LQKENI. V shed 3 bases, J shed 3 bases, and the junction held 4 bases outside the gene matches. CDR3 sequence (DNA): TGTGCCAGCTCACCCGGGAGGGAACACTACGAGCAGTACTTC. Protein: CASSPGREHYEQYF.